This TCR beta chain emerged from a study of tumor and adjacent non-tumor tissue in lung cancer. The overall study: Patients comprised about a dozen adenocarcinoma, a couple of squamous cell carcinoma and 1 small cell lung cancer. On average, productive TCRbeta reads reached some 4.2 million per sample.

The library came from three nested PCR rounds adapted from ARM-PCR protocols. One entry per CDR3 protein results from TCRdb running MiXCR on the multiplex PCR reads. Of around 80,000 distinct CDR3 sequences in the sample, less than 85% were seen once. With termini counted, the CDR3 has 16 amino acids. Germline V gene data show CDR1 as MGHRA and CDR2 as YSYEKL. No cell sorting was done before RNA was extracted from the tissue. This non-tumor lung sample came from over 3 cm beyond the tumor edge. Concerning this clonotype itself: Lacking the conserved final phenylalanine or tryptophan, this CDR3 likely reflects a read error. Because the CDR3's place on the DNA is in doubt, the DNA is left out and the CDR3 is given as listed by TCRdb.

The source of this sequence is a man in his 70s with non-small cell lung cancer. V gene TRBV4-1 combines with J gene TRBJ2-7; the DNA was not used to check the table's D call, TRBD1. The source material was distant non-tumor lung tissue. CDR3 amino acids: CASSRKLAGEGDEQCY.